A selection of T cell receptor beta chains follows, all from one sample in a study of T cell responses to AZD1222 COVID-19 vaccine. Assay used: immunoSEQ multiplex PCR; TCRdb lists only in-frame clones, some missing. The table includes about 90,000 clones, 70% to 90% detected once. The sequenced sample was peripheral blood, obtained 28 days after the second AZD1222 dose. The receptors originated from an adult who received the AZD1222 COVID-19 vaccine. Both conserved end residues are part of each CDR3. Each record gives: V gene, D gene, J gene, clone size, CDR3 DNA, CDR3 protein. D genes are given only for firm matches. Clone size is stated in some rows and not others, as once, few, many or a class when expanded.

v_call: TRBV5-1; d_call: -; j_call: TRBJ2-4; clone_size: -; cdr3_nt: TGCGCCAGCAGCTTAGAAGGACCCAAAAACATTCAGTACTTC; cdr3_aa: CASSLEGPKNIQYF
v_call: TRBV5-5; d_call: TRBD1; j_call: TRBJ2-1; clone_size: once; cdr3_nt: TGTGCCAGCAGCTGGGGACAGGGTGGAAATGAGCAGTTCTTC; cdr3_aa: CASSWGQGGNEQFF
v_call: TRBV6-5; d_call: TRBD2; j_call: TRBJ2-7; clone_size: -; cdr3_nt: TGTGCCAGCAGTTACGGTATCTCGGGACTAGCAAACGAGCAGTACTTC; cdr3_aa: CASSYGISGLANEQYF
v_call: TRBV5-5; d_call: TRBD2; j_call: TRBJ2-5; clone_size: medium-sized; cdr3_nt: TGTGCCAGCAGCTTGGAGCTAGCGGGGGGTGAGACCCAGTACTTC; cdr3_aa: CASSLELAGGETQYF
v_call: TRBV6-6; d_call: TRBD2; j_call: TRBJ2-7; clone_size: -; cdr3_nt: TGTGCCAGCAGTCTCGGGACTAGCGGGAGTATCTACGAGCAGTACTTC; cdr3_aa: CASSLGTSGSIYEQYF
v_call: TRBV2; d_call: -; j_call: TRBJ1-6; clone_size: -; cdr3_nt: TGTGCCAGCTCGGTTAGAGAGAATTCACCCCTCCACTTT; cdr3_aa: CASSVRENSPLHF
v_call: TRBV3-1/TRBV3-2; d_call: -; j_call: TRBJ1-2; clone_size: -; cdr3_nt: TGTGCCAGCAGCCATTCGAAGGACAGCTCCCCAGCTAACTATGGCTACACCTTC; cdr3_aa: CASSHSKDSSPANYGYTF
v_call: TRBV5-1; d_call: TRBD2; j_call: TRBJ2-1; clone_size: -; cdr3_nt: TGCGCCAGCAGCCCGATAGCGGGAGGGGGTGAGCAGTTCTTC; cdr3_aa: CASSPIAGGGEQFF
v_call: TRBV6-2/TRBV6-3; d_call: TRBD2; j_call: TRBJ2-7; clone_size: once; cdr3_nt: TGTGCCAGCAGTTACTCCACTAGCGGAGGCCACGAGCAGTACTTC; cdr3_aa: CASSYSTSGGHEQYF
v_call: TRBV7-3; d_call: TRBD2; j_call: TRBJ2-7; clone_size: -; cdr3_nt: TGTGCCAGCAGCTTAGGTAGCGGGTCCTCCTACGAGCAGTACTTC; cdr3_aa: CASSLGSGSSYEQYF
v_call: TRBV19; d_call: -; j_call: TRBJ1-2; clone_size: -; cdr3_nt: TGTGCCAGTAGTTTTCTCACTTTCGGGTACTATGGCTACACCTTC; cdr3_aa: CASSFLTFGYYGYTF
v_call: TRBV6-1; d_call: -; j_call: TRBJ1-1; clone_size: -; cdr3_nt: TGTGCCAGCAGTGAAGTAGACAGGATTGAAGCTTTCTTT; cdr3_aa: CASSEVDRIEAFF
v_call: TRBV9; d_call: TRBD2; j_call: TRBJ2-2; clone_size: -; cdr3_nt: TGTGCCAGCAGCCATGGACTAGCGGGGGGGCCAAGCACCGGGGAGCTGTTTTTT; cdr3_aa: CASSHGLAGGPSTGELFF
v_call: TRBV19; d_call: -; j_call: TRBJ1-5; clone_size: -; cdr3_nt: TGTGCCAGTAGTGGCAGGGTCAATCAGCCCCAGCATTTT; cdr3_aa: CASSGRVNQPQHF
v_call: TRBV30; d_call: TRBD1; j_call: TRBJ1-5; clone_size: -; cdr3_nt: TGTGCCTGGAGTGAGACAGGGTCGAAGCATTTT; cdr3_aa: CAWSETGSKHF
v_call: TRBV5-5; d_call: -; j_call: TRBJ2-1; clone_size: -; cdr3_nt: TGTGCCAGCAGCTTGCCGACTATGGATGAGCAGTTCTTC; cdr3_aa: CASSLPTMDEQFF
v_call: TRBV28; d_call: -; j_call: TRBJ1-2; clone_size: -; cdr3_nt: TGTGCCAGCAGTCTGACAGCTAACTATGGCTACACCTTC; cdr3_aa: CASSLTANYGYTF
v_call: TRBV4-3; d_call: -; j_call: TRBJ1-2; clone_size: -; cdr3_nt: TGCGCCAGCTCCCCGAGAATGGGGGAGGCCTACTATGGCTACACCTTC; cdr3_aa: CASSPRMGEAYYGYTF
v_call: TRBV5-1; d_call: TRBD2; j_call: TRBJ2-5; clone_size: -; cdr3_nt: TGCGCCAGCAGCTGGGACGGGGGGGGCCAGATTGGGGAGACCCAGTACTTC; cdr3_aa: CASSWDGGGQIGETQYF
v_call: TRBV18; d_call: -; j_call: TRBJ2-5; clone_size: -; cdr3_nt: TGTGCCAGCTCACCCCGGGACCGGCAAGAGACCCAGTACTTC; cdr3_aa: CASSPRDRQETQYF
v_call: TRBV6-1; d_call: -; j_call: TRBJ2-5; clone_size: -; cdr3_nt: TGTGCCAGCAGTGAGAAGTTCGCGGGTTCCGGGGAGACCCAGTACTTC; cdr3_aa: CASSEKFAGSGETQYF
v_call: TRBV5-1; d_call: -; j_call: TRBJ1-1; clone_size: -; cdr3_nt: TGCGCCAGCAGCTTGGAGCGACCCACTGAAGCTTTCTTT; cdr3_aa: CASSLERPTEAFF
v_call: TRBV29-1; d_call: -; j_call: TRBJ2-1; clone_size: -; cdr3_nt: TGCAGCGTTGAAGTCGCGCGGGACCCGGGGTTCTTC; cdr3_aa: CSVEVARDPGFF
v_call: TRBV11-2; d_call: -; j_call: TRBJ2-3; clone_size: -; cdr3_nt: TGTGCCAGCAGCTCCGGGGAACCCACAGATACGCAGTATTTT; cdr3_aa: CASSSGEPTDTQYF
v_call: TRBV7-2; d_call: -; j_call: TRBJ2-5; clone_size: once; cdr3_nt: TGTGCCAGCAGCTTAGAGGCGACGAACTTTAAAGAGACCCAGTACTTC; cdr3_aa: CASSLEATNFKETQYF
v_call: TRBV5-1; d_call: -; j_call: TRBJ2-7; clone_size: -; cdr3_nt: TGCGCCAGCAGCTTGGCGGCGGATACCTACGAGCAGTACTTC; cdr3_aa: CASSLAADTYEQYF
v_call: TRBV7-9; d_call: -; j_call: TRBJ2-7; clone_size: -; cdr3_nt: TGTGCCAGCAGCTTAGAGTACGAGCAGTACTTC; cdr3_aa: CASSLEYEQYF
v_call: TRBV2; d_call: -; j_call: TRBJ2-2; clone_size: -; cdr3_nt: TGTGCCAGCAGTGGGGACGTCGGGGAGCTGTTTTTT; cdr3_aa: CASSGDVGELFF
v_call: TRBV2; d_call: -; j_call: TRBJ1-4; clone_size: -; cdr3_nt: TGTGCCAGCAGTGTCGTTGAAAAACTGTTTTTT; cdr3_aa: CASSVVEKLFF
v_call: TRBV6-5; d_call: -; j_call: TRBJ1-4; clone_size: -; cdr3_nt: TGTGCCAGTATGACAGGCGGAAATGAAAAACTGTTTTTT; cdr3_aa: CASMTGGNEKLFF
v_call: TRBV24-1; d_call: -; j_call: TRBJ2-5; clone_size: -; cdr3_nt: TGTGCCACGTGGAAAGAGACCCAGTACTTC; cdr3_aa: CATWKETQYF
v_call: TRBV7-9; d_call: TRBD1; j_call: TRBJ2-1; clone_size: -; cdr3_nt: TGTGCCAGCAGCCCCCACGGACAGGAGGAGCAGTTCTTC; cdr3_aa: CASSPHGQEEQFF
v_call: TRBV7-2; d_call: -; j_call: TRBJ2-3; clone_size: -; cdr3_nt: TGTGCCAGCAGCTCGACTCCGCAAGGCACAGATACGCAGTATTTT; cdr3_aa: CASSSTPQGTDTQYF
v_call: TRBV6-5; d_call: -; j_call: TRBJ1-1; clone_size: once; cdr3_nt: TGTGCCAGCAGGCCGACAGCGAACACTGAAGCTTTCTTT; cdr3_aa: CASRPTANTEAFF
v_call: TRBV19; d_call: TRBD1; j_call: TRBJ2-7; clone_size: -; cdr3_nt: TGTGCCAGTAGGACGGGGCCAGGGGGTCTCGACGAGCAGTACTTC; cdr3_aa: CASRTGPGGLDEQYF
v_call: TRBV12-3/TRBV12-4; d_call: -; j_call: TRBJ1-5; clone_size: -; cdr3_nt: TGTGCCAGCAGTTTATTTGGAGGGCCCCAGCATTTT; cdr3_aa: CASSLFGGPQHF
v_call: TRBV7-8; d_call: -; j_call: TRBJ2-6; clone_size: -; cdr3_nt: TGTGCCAGCAGCTTCGGAGCCTCTGGGGCCAACGTCCTGACTTTC; cdr3_aa: CASSFGASGANVLTF
v_call: TRBV11-2; d_call: TRBD2; j_call: TRBJ2-3; clone_size: -; cdr3_nt: TGTGCCAGCAGCTATAGAGCGGGAGATGGGACAGATACGCAGTATTTT; cdr3_aa: CASSYRAGDGTDTQYF
v_call: TRBV15; d_call: -; j_call: TRBJ2-3; clone_size: -; cdr3_nt: TGTGCCACCAGCAGAGACAGGGTAAGGGGTCATACGCAGTATTTT; cdr3_aa: CATSRDRVRGHTQYF
v_call: TRBV7-8; d_call: TRBD2; j_call: TRBJ2-1; clone_size: -; cdr3_nt: TGTGCCAGCAGCTTAGGACTAGCCGACAACAATGAGCAGTTCTTC; cdr3_aa: CASSLGLADNNEQFF
v_call: TRBV19; d_call: TRBD1; j_call: TRBJ1-2; clone_size: -; cdr3_nt: TGTGCCAGTAGTACCCAGGGGGACAGGGCCTATGGCTACACCTTC; cdr3_aa: CASSTQGDRAYGYTF
v_call: TRBV28; d_call: -; j_call: TRBJ1-2; clone_size: -; cdr3_nt: TGTGCCAGCAGCTCTCCGGGGTATGGCTACACCTTC; cdr3_aa: CASSSPGYGYTF
v_call: TRBV18; d_call: -; j_call: TRBJ2-1; clone_size: -; cdr3_nt: TGTGCCAGCTCACGCAGGGGGGATGAGCAGTTCTTC; cdr3_aa: CASSRRGDEQFF
v_call: TRBV6-5; d_call: TRBD1; j_call: TRBJ2-7; clone_size: -; cdr3_nt: TGTGCCAGCAGCGCAGGACAGGGAAATTTCTACGAGCAGTACTTC; cdr3_aa: CASSAGQGNFYEQYF
v_call: TRBV4-2; d_call: -; j_call: TRBJ1-6; clone_size: few; cdr3_nt: TGTGCCAGCAGCCAGGAAAACAGGGTCCTAATCCACTTT; cdr3_aa: CASSQENRVLIHF
v_call: TRBV30; d_call: -; j_call: TRBJ2-3; clone_size: -; cdr3_nt: TGTGCCTGGAATCCCCCAGGGGGCACAGATACGCAGTATTTT; cdr3_aa: CAWNPPGGTDTQYF
v_call: TRBV18; d_call: -; j_call: TRBJ2-3; clone_size: -; cdr3_nt: TGTGCCAGCTCACTGCAGGATCCCCCAGATACGCAGTATTTT; cdr3_aa: CASSLQDPPDTQYF
v_call: TRBV11-2; d_call: -; j_call: TRBJ1-1; clone_size: many; cdr3_nt: TGTGCCAGCAGCTTAAATGGGGCGATTACTGAAGCTTTCTTT; cdr3_aa: CASSLNGAITEAFF
v_call: TRBV19; d_call: -; j_call: TRBJ2-7; clone_size: -; cdr3_nt: TGTGCCAGTAGCCCCATTAGGACAGCGGAGCAGTACTTC; cdr3_aa: CASSPIRTAEQYF